This entry concerns a single TCR beta chain. As yet, its antigen is unknown. The entry originates in a study of vaccination effects on CD4 cells after COVID-19. V was shortened by 0 bases and J by 4 bases, with 4 bases between the two germline ends. This CDR3 is built from 12 residues. Germline V gene data show CDR1 as KGHSY and CDR2 as FQNENV. TCRdb's table, derived via immunoSEQ multiplex PCR, lists solely in-frame clones and lacks some. The sample yields over 80,000 clones, around 77% seen once. Within the ViraFEST assay, antigen-specific CD4+ T cells underwent expansion with viral peptide pools prior to sequencing. Culture proceeded for approximately 9 days, and CD4+ T cells were then isolated. Participants each got two BNT162b2 or mRNA-1273 vaccine doses. The researchers cultured fewer than 2.5 million PBMC per well with roughly 9.5 IU/ml IL-2 and approximately 9.9 ug/ml peptides. Half-medium replacement with IL-2 medium occurred on days 3 and 7.

Source: CD4+ T cells from PBMCs cultured with HCoV-OC43 spike peptides, taken after COVID-19 vaccination. The sample's subset: HCoV-OC43 spike overlapping peptide pool stimulation. The chain couples TRBV16 to TRBJ2-7; D is undetermined. This TCR derives from a human donor who received a COVID-19 vaccine. CDR3: CASSQSRYEQYV. As DNA, the CDR3 is TGTGCCAGCAGCCAATCCCGATACGAGCAGTACGTC.